This TCR beta chain was sequenced for a study of CD4+ T cells in melanoma (dated by TCRdb to 2021 to 2024). For the wider study: The study examined neoantigen-specific CD4+ T cells in human melanoma. Here is what the overall study found, with its caveats: Neoantigen-specific CD4+ T cells were reported to be correlated with the function of CD8+ T cells, macrophages and B cells. Neoantigen-specific CD4+ T cells in melanoma were reported to show diverse differentiation states.

Based on the germline V gene, the CDR1 and CDR2 sequences are SGHAT and FQNNGV. V was cut back by 0 bases and J by 0 bases, leaving a gap of 3 bases between them. From the cysteine up to the phenylalanine, the CDR3 has a length of 14 residues. Only CDR3 DNA is held: 42 bases, read in frame from base 1. The library was built by means of the immunoSEQ multiplex PCR assay. What TCRdb holds here is the immuneACCESS table cut down to in-frame rearrangements. Part of the clones is not present; checked against another copy, under half of the missing clones reflect an unresolved V gene, and the others are unexplained. This sample has approximately 20,000 clones in its table, and 83% of those were observed once. The ten largest clones take up roughly 4.9% of the sample. Donors were patients with melanoma. Turning to this clone: Its specific antigen is unknown. No much larger clone exists at a distance of one base, and base qualities are not known.

The sample comprised cells from a culture (not recorded whether cultured in vitro). The receptor's source is a human donor with melanoma. The chain uses TRBV11-2 and TRBJ1-5; no confident D gene assignment can be made. The CDR3 reads as follows: CASSLEISNQPQHF. The bases are TGTGCCAGCAGCTTAGAGATTAGCAATCAGCCCCAGCATTTT.